The entry that follows covers one T cell receptor (beta chain) sequence. The antigen is not known. The use of a sample-barcoded 5' primer and a J-beta primer mix characterized a second PCR of roughly 6 to 11 cycles. TCRdb called the 5' RACE reads again in MiXCR, with one record for every CDR3 protein. The profile shows under 1,000,000 distinct CDR3 sequences, around half of them singletons. These data belong to a study of blood T cells in healthy people across ages. Study outcomes and limitations: TCR beta diversity per million T cells fell roughly linearly with age.

The CDR3 runs to 16 residues. The V end lost 4 bases, the J end lost 0 bases, and 11 bases lay between the germline ends. CDR1 is SGHRS and CDR2 is YFSETQ in the germline V gene. The specimen was blood. The TCR was taken from a man older than 75 in good health. This chain links TRBV5-1 with TRBJ2-6; D might be TRBD1 (5 bases). CDR3 nucleotide sequence: TGCGCCAGCAGCATCGGACACCGCTCTGGGGCCAACGTCCTGACTTTC. Its translation: CASSIGHRSGANVLTF.